What follows are 6 T cell receptor beta chains derived from one specimen sequenced in a study of blood T cell repertoires in COVID-19. Profiled with immunoSEQ multiplex PCR; TCRdb holds only in-frame clones, not every one. The table lists roughly 300,000 clones, about 83% of them singletons. The specimen was peripheral blood. The receptors come from a woman between 50 and 59 years old with acute or convalescent COVID-19.

The chain is built from TRBV30 and TRBJ2-1; perhaps TRBD1 as D (6 bases). CDR3 length: 14 amino acids. V lost 1 base and J 0 bases, leaving 7 bases between the germline ends. The germline V gene has CDR1 GTSNPN and CDR2 SVGIG (reference sequence). CDR3 loop: CAWSGQVSYNEQFF. In DNA form, the CDR3 reads TGTGCCTGGAGTGGACAGGTCTCCTACAATGAGCAGTTCTTC.

The chain has TRBV5-1 and TRBJ2-7, with 9 positions matching TRBD1. Germline trimming cut 2 bases from V and 5 bases from J; bases unmatched to any gene: 11. Germline V gene lookup returns CDR1 SGHRS and CDR2 YFSETQ. There are 16 residues in the CDR3. DNA for the CDR3: TGCGCCAGCAGCTTCACCATGACCGGGACAGGGAACGAGCAGTACTTC. Protein: CASSFTMTGTGNEQYF.

The V gene is TRBV6-1, the J gene TRBJ1-1, with D possibly matching TRBD1 (6 bases). The germline V gene encodes CDR1 MNHNS and CDR2 SASEGT. The V end lost 2 bases, the J end lost 6 bases, and 13 bases lay between the germline ends. This CDR3 contains 14 residues. In DNA, the CDR3 is TGTGCCAGCAGTGAAAGGGGGGGGTTTTCTGAAGCTTTCTTT. This gives the protein CASSERGGFSEAFF.

The chain joins TRBV27 to TRBJ1-1; 10 bases fit TRBD1. Germline V gene data show CDR1 as MNHEY and CDR2 as SMNVEV (reference sequence). This CDR3 is 13 amino acids long. The V and J ends lost 6 bases and 11 bases, in that order; junction bases with no gene match: 9. The DNA for the CDR3 is TGTGCCAGCAGCTGGGACAGGGGAGGGGAGGCTTTCTTT. Translated: CASSWDRGGEAFF.

This clone was detected a few times. V and J are TRBV2 and TRBJ1-5, with D maybe TRBD1 (5 bases). This CDR3 contains 13 residues. Looked up from germline, CDR1 is SNHLY and CDR2 is FYNNEI. The CDR3, as DNA: TGTGCTAGTCAGGGTGATGGCAATCAGCCCCAGCATTTT. Translated, it gives CASQGDGNQPQHF. Complete variable domain (other parts from reference TRBV2 and TRBJ1-5): EPEVTQTPSHQVTQMGQEVILRCVPISNHLYFYWYRQILGQKVEFLVSFYNNEISEKSEIFDDQFSVERPDGSNFTLKIRSTKLEDSAMYFCASQGDGNQPQHFGDGTRLSIL.

The table lists this clone with a few counts. The CDR3 region is CASSQTRTLGSTEAFF. The CDR3 nucleotides read TGTGCCAGCAGCCAGACAAGGACATTGGGATCGACTGAAGCTTTCTTT. The chain links TRBV3-1 (or the pseudogene TRBV3-2) to TRBJ1-1; D might be TRBD1 (5 bases). V lost 3 bases, J lost 5 bases, and 19 bases lay in between. CDR3 length: 16 residues. Germline lookup yields CDR1 LGHDT and CDR2 YNNKEL (reference sequence).